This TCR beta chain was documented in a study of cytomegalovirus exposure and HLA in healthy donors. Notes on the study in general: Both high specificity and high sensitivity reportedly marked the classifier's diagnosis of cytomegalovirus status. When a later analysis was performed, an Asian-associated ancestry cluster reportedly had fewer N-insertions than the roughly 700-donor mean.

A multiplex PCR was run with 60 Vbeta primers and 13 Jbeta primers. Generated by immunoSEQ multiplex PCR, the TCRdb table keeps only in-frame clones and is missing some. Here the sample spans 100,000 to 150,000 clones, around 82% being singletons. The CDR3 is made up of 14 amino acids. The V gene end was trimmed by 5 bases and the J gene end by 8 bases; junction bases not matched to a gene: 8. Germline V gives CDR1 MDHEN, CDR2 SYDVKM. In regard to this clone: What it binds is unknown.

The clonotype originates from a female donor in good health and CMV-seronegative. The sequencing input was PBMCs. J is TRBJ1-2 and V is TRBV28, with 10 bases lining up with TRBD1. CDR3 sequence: CASSPGTGVSGYTF. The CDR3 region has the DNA TGTGCCAGCAGTCCAGGGACAGGGGTGAGCGGCTACACCTTC.